Listed here are 3 T cell receptor beta chains from one sample, sequenced in a study of beta chain features in type 1 diabetes. Antigens for these TCRs are unknown. The investigators reverse transcribed all of the isolated RNA, so they sequenced expressed TCRB transcripts. TCRdb's table, derived via immunoSEQ multiplex PCR, lists solely in-frame clones and lacks some. The sample includes around 690,000 clones, roughly 12% of them seen just once. Study-level results: Type 1 diabetes patients had moderately but significantly shorter TCRB CDR3s in all four CD4+ subsets.

What was sequenced was naive CD4+ T cells from blood. The receptors come from a man aged 25 to 40 with type 1 diabetes.

The CDR3 region is CASKKRGARETQYF. DNA for the CDR3: TGTGCCAGTAAGAAGCGGGGGGCCCGGGAGACCCAGTACTTC. The rearrangement uses TRBV19 and TRBJ2-5, with 9 bases identical to TRBD2. Germline-derived CDR1 and CDR2 are LNHDA and SQIVND (reference sequence). The CDR3 is made up of 14 amino acids. J lost 5 bases, V lost 7 bases, and 8 bases had no gene match.

This clone was counted only a few times. The chain combines TRBV29-1 with TRBJ2-7; a possible D gene is TRBD1 (6 bases). This CDR3 region has 14 residues. The germline gives CDR1 SQVTM, CDR2 ANQGSEA. Trimming took off 1 base at V and 0 bases at J, with 10 bases between the two ends. The CDR3 sequence: CSVEVGQHSYEQYF. The CDR3 DNA sequence: TGCAGCGTTGAAGTAGGACAGCACTCCTACGAGCAGTACTTC.

The chain uses TRBV5-1 and TRBJ1-1, with a weak D call TRBD1 (5 bases). CDR1 and CDR2 from the germline V gene are SGHRS and YFSETQ. The CDR3 extends over 14 amino acids. Trimming removed 1 base at V and 4 bases at J, with 11 bases between. For the CDR3, the DNA is TGCGCCAGCAGCTTGAAGTCCGGGGGCACTGAAGCTTTCTTT. The encoded protein is CASSLKSGGTEAFF.